The 17 T cell receptor beta chains given below trace back to one sample, sequenced in a study of glioma-infiltrating T cells after dendritic cell vaccination. Time point: after dendritic cell vaccination, including at tumor progression/relapse. This table comes from immunoSEQ multiplex PCR, and its TCRdb copy is limited to in-frame clones, with some not included. Of about 76,000 clones in the sample, about nine tenths are singletons; the top ten hold approximately 2.2%. The specimen comprised blood, sampled after dendritic cell vaccination. All receptors derive from a human donor with glioblastoma.

The chain couples TRBV2 to TRBJ2-7, with D hard to call. CDR1 is SNHLY and CDR2 is FYNNEI in the germline V gene. The CDR3 extends over 13 amino acids. Trimming removed 7 bases at V and 1 base at J, with 11 bases between. The CDR3 region has the DNA TGTGCCAGCACAGACATTTTATCCTACGAGCAGTACTTC. Translation: CASTDILSYEQYF.

The chain joins TRBV4-1 to TRBJ2-3, with 8 bases identical to TRBD2. CDR1 is MGHRA, CDR2 YSYEKL, per germline. The V gene end was trimmed by 6 bases and the J gene end by 3 bases; junction bases not matched to a gene: 11. CDR3 length equals 16 residues. The CDR3 region has the DNA TGCGCCAGCAGGCCCACAAGCGGGAGCAGAACAGATACGCAGTATTTT. Amino acid sequence: CASRPTSGSRTDTQYF.

This chain connects TRBV27 to TRBJ2-7; D is perhaps TRBD1 (6 bases). V shed 2 bases and J shed 0 bases, with 8 bases lying between them. Germline V gene sequence: CDR1 MNHEY, CDR2 SMNVEV (reference sequence). The CDR3 has 14 residues. CDR3 DNA: TGTGCCAGCAGTTTAGGGGGCAGCTCCTACGAGCAGTACTTC. The encoded protein is CASSLGGSSYEQYF.

The chain recombines TRBV27 with TRBJ2-7; D is unresolved. CDR1 is MNHEY, CDR2 SMNVEV, per germline (reference sequence). There are 14 residues in the CDR3. V lost 2 bases to trimming and J lost 1 base, with 9 bases between them. The chain's CDR3 is CASSLRRSSYEQYF. For the CDR3, the DNA is TGTGCCAGCAGTTTAAGGAGAAGTTCCTACGAGCAGTACTTC.

The chain employs TRBV5-1 and TRBJ2-7, with D tentatively TRBD2 (5 bases). Germline V gene lookup returns CDR1 SGHRS and CDR2 YFSETQ. V lost 3 bases, J lost 0 bases, and 10 bases lay in between. This CDR3 comprises 14 residues. CDR3 sequence (DNA): TGCGCCAGCAGCTCCAGCGGTTACTCCTACGAGCAGTACTTC. Its translation is CASSSSGYSYEQYF.

The chain has TRBV4-1 and TRBJ1-1; no clear D. The germline V gene encodes CDR1 MGHRA and CDR2 YSYEKL. The CDR3 totals 13 residues. V was trimmed by 5 bases and J by 1 base, leaving 8 bases between them. CDR3 DNA sequence: TGCGCCAGCAGCTCCACACCGAACACTGAAGCTTTCTTT. This sequence encodes CASSSTPNTEAFF.

The chain is built from TRBV11-3 and TRBJ2-2; TRBD1 matches 7 bases. CDR1 is SGHNT, CDR2 YENEEA, per germline. The trim removed 4 bases at V and 0 bases at J, leaving 2 bases unmatched. The CDR3 is 15 residues long. The CDR3 loop reads CASSWGQSNTGELFF. The CDR3 nucleotides read TGTGCCAGCAGCTGGGGACAGTCGAACACCGGGGAGCTGTTTTTT.

Note on this clone: Germline is not matched at one junction end, which may reflect a read error. The rearrangement links TRBV6-1 to TRBJ1-4; the D gene is possibly TRBD1 (6 bases). The CDR3 extends over 14 amino acids. The germline CDR1 and CDR2 sequences are MNHNS and SASEGT. For the CDR3, the DNA is TGTGCCAGCAGGGAAGGGGGAGCTAATGAAAAACTGTTTTTT. Amino acids: CASREGGANEKLFF.

This chain links TRBV10-2 with TRBJ1-5; 7 bases fit TRBD1. V lost 1 base and J lost 6; bases outside the gene matches: 6. Germline-derived CDR1 and CDR2 are WSHSY and SAAADI. The CDR3 totals 15 residues. The CDR3 here is CASSELVTGRQPQHF. DNA of the CDR3: TGCGCCAGCAGTGAGTTGGTGACAGGGCGTCAGCCCCAGCATTTT.

The CDR3 protein is CASSGSVDTQYF. CDR3 sequence (DNA): TGTGCCAGCAGCGGGTCCGTGGATACGCAGTATTTT. The chain combines TRBV2 with TRBJ2-3; D gene ambiguous. CDR1 and CDR2 from the germline V gene are SNHLY and FYNNEI. CDR3 length: 12 residues. V lost 6 bases and J 6 bases, leaving 10 bases between the germline ends.

In its sample, this clone was seen a few times. The chain links TRBV19 to TRBJ2-7; D is undetermined. This CDR3 comprises 13 residues. Trimming took off 3 bases at V and 3 bases at J, with 9 bases between the two ends. Germline V lookup: CDR1 LNHDA, CDR2 SQIVND (reference sequence). The CDR3 protein is CASSMSQDYEQYF. CDR3 in DNA: TGTGCCAGTAGTATGTCCCAGGACTACGAGCAGTACTTC.

V usage is TRBV18 and J usage is TRBJ2-7, with 8 positions matching TRBD2. Trimming cost V 2 bases and J 4 bases; bases outside gene matches: 4. Germline V gene lookup returns CDR1 KGHSH and CDR2 LQKENI. The CDR3 is 14 amino acids. The CDR3 DNA reads TGTGCCAGCTCACCAGGGGGACTAGGGTACGAGCAGTACTTC. This gives the protein CASSPGGLGYEQYF.

This sequence joins TRBV6-5 and TRBJ1-5; D might be TRBD1 (5 bases). V was trimmed by 5 bases and J by 3 bases, leaving 11 bases between them. The CDR3 runs to 14 residues. Germline V gene lookup returns CDR1 MNHEY and CDR2 SVGAGI. This chain's CDR3 is CASSDQGSNQPQHF. The CDR3 DNA reads TGTGCCAGCAGTGACCAGGGTTCCAATCAGCCCCAGCATTTT.

The chain couples TRBV5-5 to TRBJ1-5; D call uncertain. The V end lost 0 bases, the J end lost 9 bases, and 16 bases lay between the germline ends. Germline values: CDR1 SGHKS, CDR2 YYEKEE (reference sequence). This CDR3 region has 15 residues. Here the CDR3 DNA reads TGTGCCAGCAGCTTGGAGGCCAGCCGGGGTCGGCCCCAGCATTTT. It codes for CASSLEASRGRPQHF.

The genes are TRBV10-3 and TRBJ1-1; possibly TRBD1 for D (5 bases). Germline V gene lookup returns CDR1 ENHRY and CDR2 SYGVKD. V shed 0 bases and J shed 8 bases, with 16 bases lying between them. The CDR3 loop spans 15 amino acids. The DNA for the CDR3 is TGTGCCATCAGTGAGTCGGCGGGGGTTTCCAAAGAAGCTTTCTTT. It yields the protein CAISESAGVSKEAFF.

This sequence joins TRBV27 and TRBJ2-4, with TRBD1 matching 9 bases. The CDR3 is 14 residues long. The J segment lost 7 bases and the V segment lost 6 bases, leaving 7 bases of the junction unmatched. Looked up from germline, CDR1 is MNHEY and CDR2 is SMNVEV (reference sequence). The CDR3 DNA is TGTGCCAGCAGCCTACAGGGGGCTCGGAACATTCAGTACTTC. It is translated as CASSLQGARNIQYF.

The rearrangement links TRBV7-9 to TRBJ2-5; D is unresolved. With 8 bases removed from V and 0 bases from J, the gap between germline ends came to 16 bases. The CDR3 contains 15 residues. Germline CDR1 is SEHNR and CDR2 is FQNEAQ (reference sequence). The CDR3 sequence is CASGFVLPYQETQYF. The CDR3 DNA is TGTGCCAGCGGATTCGTACTACCTTACCAAGAGACCCAGTACTTC.